This note documents a single TCR beta chain sequence. This receptor's antigen is unknown. No per-base quality is available; no much larger clone lies one base away. Other DNA sequences in this sample translate to the same CDR3. This sample was included in a study of control samples from healthy donors and cancer patients (dated by TCRdb to the early 2020s). From the cysteine up to the phenylalanine, the CDR3 has a length of 14 residues. Of the read, only the CDR3 DNA is kept; its 42 bases are in frame from base 1. Relative to germline, V is 3 bases shorter and J is 0 bases shorter, with 6 bases between their ends. CDR1 and CDR2 are drawn from the germline V gene (reference sequence): LNHDA, SQIVND. The library was prepared using the immunoSEQ multiplex PCR assay. Drawn from immuneACCESS, this table holds only the in-frame rearrangements with V and J called that TCRdb kept. Clones are partly lost; checked studies trace under half to an unresolved V gene and leave the rest unexplained. Counted in this sample were more than 100,000 clones; around 90% of them appeared once. Together, the top ten hold about 2.5% of the sample.

The receptor's source is a man between 18 and 35 years old in good health. The rearranged chain carries TRBV19 and TRBJ1-5, with the D gene too uncertain to name. Material for sequencing was blood. The nucleotides read TGTGCCAGTAGTATTAAGGGTAGCAATCAGCCCCAGCATTTT. Translated, it gives CASSIKGSNQPQHF.